Only a few counts were recorded for the clone carrying this T cell receptor beta chain. What it binds is not known. Alopecia areata patients gave lesional scalp punch biopsies and peripheral blood samples. Extracted RNA was reverse transcribed into cDNA, the sequencing template. Profiled with immunoSEQ multiplex PCR; TCRdb holds only in-frame clones, not every one. The data hold 150,000 to 160,000 clones, with 40% to 65% observed a single time. The sample comes from a study of CD8+ T cells in alopecia areata. Study-level information: The study gave tofacitinib for 6 to 18 months, then 6 months off drug. The study, taken as a whole, reports: Patients displayed less clarity in TCR sharing than mice, a finding possibly related to HLA. Lesional scalp displayed greater clonality than normal scalp, most notably in alopecia totalis/universalis.

The CDR3 has 14 residues. Trimming removed 6 bases from V and 1 base from J; junction bases left unmatched: 3. Germline CDR1 and CDR2: MNHEY and SMNVEV (reference sequence). Source: CD8+ T cells sorted from blood, taken at week 0. The sequence was collected from a human donor with alopecia areata. The V and J genes are TRBV27 and TRBJ2-1; 7 positions agree with TRBD1. The CDR3 protein is CASSRQGSYNEQFF. The CDR3 DNA reads as TGTGCCAGCAGCAGACAGGGATCCTACAATGAGCAGTTCTTC.